The 30 T cell receptor beta chains in this list originate from one sample, sequenced in a study of blood T cells in healthy people across ages. A second about 7 to 11 cycle PCR used barcoded and J-beta primers. TCRdb recomputed calls from the 5' RACE reads with MiXCR, one row per CDR3 protein. The sample includes around 1.7 million distinct CDR3 sequences, 28% of them seen just once. Sequencing used blood. Receptor source: a woman between 25 and 40 years old in good health.

This clonotype was picked up many times. The rearrangement uses TRBV12-3 or TRBV12-4 and TRBJ2-3, with unresolved D. V was cut by 6 bases and J by 5 bases, with 12 bases left in between. CDR3 length: 13 amino acids. CDR3 residues: CASSSSSRDTQYF. CDR3 sequence (DNA): TGTGCCAGCAGCTCTAGTTCGCGAGATACGCAGTATTTT.

This clonotype was picked up a small number of times. V usage is TRBV20-1 and J usage is TRBJ1-2, with a tentative D call TRBD1 (5 bases). The CDR3 contains 12 residues. Trimming cost V 5 bases and J 4 bases, with 11 bases left between them. Germline values: CDR1 DFQATT, CDR2 SNEGSKA (reference sequence). CDR3: CSASGTLYGYTF. CDR3 coding DNA: TGCAGTGCTTCCGGGACCCTCTATGGCTACACCTTC.

The genes are TRBV14 and TRBJ2-5; D unresolved. The V end lost 2 bases, the J end lost 1 base, and 5 bases lay between the germline ends. Germline V CDR1 and CDR2: SGHDN, FVKESK. This CDR3 is built from 13 residues. The CDR3 protein is CASSQRVQETQYF. CDR3 coding DNA: TGTGCCAGCAGCCAAAGGGTCCAAGAGACCCAGTACTTC. Full variable domain (outside the CDR3, taken from reference TRBV14 and TRBJ2-5): EAGVTQFPSHSVIEKGQTVTLRCDPISGHDNLYWYRRVMGKEIKFLLHFVKESKQDESGMPNNRFLAERTGGTYSTLKVQPAELEDSGVYFCASSQRVQETQYFGPGTRLLVL.

There are many counts of this clonotype. The gene calls are TRBV5-1 and TRBJ1-1; TRBD1 might be the D (5 bases). This CDR3 region has 13 residues. CDR1 is SGHRS, CDR2 YFSETQ, per germline. Between the trimmed V and J ends, which lost 4 bases and 4 bases, there was a span of 11 bases. The CDR3 bases are TGCGCCAGCAGCCGGGCGGGGGGCACTGAAGCTTTCTTT. It specifies CASSRAGGTEAFF.

In this sample, this clonotype turned up many times. The chain has TRBV29-1 and TRBJ1-2; no clear D gene. Per the germline V gene, CDR1 is SQVTM and CDR2 is ANQGSEA. Trimming took 4 bases from V and 4 from J, leaving 10 bases between them. The CDR3 has 12 amino acids. CDR3 amino acids: CSVGSQIYGYTF. The CDR3 nucleotides read TGCAGCGTTGGATCACAGATCTATGGCTACACCTTC.

The chain recombines TRBV20-1 with TRBJ2-3; D not resolved. The CDR3 covers 12 residues. V lost 0 bases to trimming and J lost 6 bases, with 7 bases between them. Per the germline V gene, CDR1 is DFQATT and CDR2 is SNEGSKA (reference sequence). CDR3 loop: CSARDSPDTQYF. CDR3 DNA sequence: TGCAGTGCTAGAGATTCCCCCGATACGCAGTATTTT.

The genes are TRBV6-2 or TRBV6-3 and TRBJ2-1, with D perhaps TRBD1 (6 bases). V shed 8 bases and J shed 6 bases, with 11 bases lying between them. This CDR3 is built from 12 residues. CDR1 and CDR2 from the germline V gene are MNHEY and SVGEGT. The DNA of the CDR3 is TGTGCCAGCGGGGGCGGAGGCAATGAGCAGTTCTTC. Its protein product is CASGGGGNEQFF.

A few counts support this clonotype. This chain joins TRBV7-9 and TRBJ1-2; 10 positions match TRBD1. Trimming cost V 5 bases and J 2 bases; bases outside gene matches: 8. Per germline, CDR1 SEHNR and CDR2 FQNEAQ (reference sequence). The CDR3 is 16 amino acids. The CDR3 protein is CASSLNSGQGNYGYTF. CDR3 DNA: TGTGCCAGCAGCCTAAATTCGGGACAGGGGAACTATGGCTACACCTTC.

In this sample, this clonotype turned up a few times. The chain joins TRBV30 to TRBJ1-2; D is ambiguous. This CDR3 has 12 residues. Germline V CDR1 and CDR2: GTSNPN, SVGIG (reference sequence). Trimming shortened V by 1 base and J by 8 bases, and 11 bases separated the two germline ends. CDR3 bases: TGTGCCTGGAGTGGGTTACGGGAAGGCTACACCTTC. Its translation is CAWSGLREGYTF.

This clonotype occurred once. The chain carries TRBV5-6 and TRBJ2-7; no clear D gene. CDR1 and CDR2 (germline): SGHDT, YYEEEE. With 1 base removed from V and 6 bases from J, the gap between germline ends came to 8 bases. The CDR3 runs 12 residues. This chain's CDR3 is CASSLRPLEQYF. CDR3 DNA sequence: TGTGCCAGCAGCTTGCGGCCCCTCGAGCAGTACTTC.

The chain uses TRBV2 and TRBJ2-7; 10 bases are shared with TRBD1. With V trimmed by 5 bases and J by 5 bases, 9 bases remained unmatched. The CDR3 consists of 15 residues. The germline V gene has CDR1 SNHLY and CDR2 FYNNEI. The CDR3 sequence is CASSWVGQGGNEQYF. The CDR3 DNA follows: TGTGCCAGCAGTTGGGTTGGACAGGGGGGCAACGAGCAGTACTTC.

This clonotype occurred a few times. V is TRBV11-2 and J is TRBJ2-1; D is ambiguous. V was clipped by 4 bases and J by 7 bases, with 20 bases between them. The CDR3 runs 16 residues. The germline gives CDR1 SGHAT, CDR2 FQNNGV. CDR3 region: CASSSPVTMSHNEQFF. For the CDR3, the DNA is TGTGCCAGCAGCTCCCCAGTCACTATGAGCCATAATGAGCAGTTCTTC.

On this clonotype: As the CDR3 is not closed by the conserved phenylalanine or tryptophan, this likely results from a read error. This rearrangement joins TRBV5-5 to TRBJ1-2; possibly TRBD1 for D (5 bases). CDR3 length: 15 residues. Between the trimmed V and J ends, which lost 7 bases and 2 bases, there was a span of 18 bases. CDR1 and CDR2 (germline): SGHKS, YYEKEE (reference sequence). As DNA, the CDR3 is TGTGCCAGCCTCGCCCGGGGGGATGGGAACTATGGCTACACCCTC. Translation gives CASLARGDGNYGYTL.

The genes are TRBV5-1 and TRBJ2-2; 11 bases match TRBD1. The CDR3 is made up of 17 amino acids. The germline V gene encodes CDR1 SGHRS and CDR2 YFSETQ. The V and J ends lost 3 bases and 0 bases, in that order; junction bases with no gene match: 4. The CDR3 spells CASSWDRGKANTGELFF. CDR3 in DNA: TGCGCCAGCAGCTGGGACAGGGGGAAGGCGAACACCGGGGAGCTGTTTTTT.

This clonotype was found a few times. The chain employs TRBV10-3 and TRBJ2-1, with D possibly TRBD1 on 6 matching bases. Germline CDR1 ENHRY, CDR2 SYGVKD. Trimming removed 3 bases at V and 0 bases at J, with 12 bases between. The CDR3 spans 16 residues. CDR3 nucleotides: TGTGCCATCAGTGATTTTAGGGGGAGCTCCTACAATGAGCAGTTCTTC. Its protein product is CAISDFRGSSYNEQFF.

This chain uses TRBV21-1 with TRBJ2-5; TRBD2 was called by the table and not checked on the DNA. TRBV21-1 is a known pseudogene. This CDR3 is 14 amino acids long. The CDR3 DNA follows: TGTGCCAGCAGCAAAATACTAGCAACGGGGACCCAGTACTTC. Amino acids: CASSKILATGTQYF.

This clonotype is a singleton in its sample. DNA of the CDR3: TGTGCCAGCGGAAAAAGAGTGGGGGGCTACACCTTC. The encoded protein is CASGKRVGGYTF. The V and J genes are TRBV28 and TRBJ1-2; no clear D. Germline loops: CDR1 MDHEN, CDR2 SYDVKM. The V end was cut by 8 bases, the J end by 8 bases, with 15 bases between. This CDR3 contains 12 residues.

The chain couples TRBV4-1 to TRBJ2-7; 7 bases fit TRBD1. Trimming cost V 2 bases and J 5 bases; bases outside gene matches: 9. The CDR3 is made up of 15 amino acids. Germline values: CDR1 MGHRA, CDR2 YSYEKL. This CDR3 is CASSQTPGQSHEQYF. The CDR3 nucleotides are TGCGCCAGCAGCCAAACTCCGGGACAGTCTCACGAGCAGTACTTC.

J is TRBJ2-1 and V is TRBV24-1; 10 positions agree with TRBD1. CDR3 length: 16 amino acids. V shed 4 bases and J 3 bases; nucleotides not matched to a gene: 5. Germline V gene sequence: CDR1 KGHDR, CDR2 SFDVKD. In DNA, the CDR3 is TGTGCCACCAGTGAATCCGGGACAGGGGACTACAATGAGCAGTTCTTC. This encodes CATSESGTGDYNEQFF.

At least ten counts were recorded for this clonotype. This sequence joins TRBV5-1 and TRBJ2-5; a weak D match, TRBD1 (5 bases). With the DNA end fitting TRBJ2-7 better, the J assignment may be wrong. The length of the CDR3 is 14 residues. Germline CDR1 reads SGHRS; CDR2 reads YFSETQ. The DNA of the CDR3 is TGCGCCAGCAGCCGAGCCGGCAGGGCAGGCGAGCAGTACTTC. It translates to CASSRAGRAGEQYF.

This chain uses TRBV5-1 with TRBJ1-3; no firm D call. Trimming removed 0 bases at V and 4 bases at J, with 11 bases between. Germline values: CDR1 SGHRS, CDR2 YFSETQ. CDR3 length: 15 residues. DNA for the CDR3: TGCGCCAGCAGCTTGGGCGGAACGCTAGGAAACACCATATATTTT. Protein: CASSLGGTLGNTIYF.

This clonotype was seen ten or more times. This chain joins TRBV29-1 and TRBJ2-7, with D hard to call. Germline CDR1 is SQVTM and CDR2 is ANQGSEA. V was cut by 6 bases and J by 5 bases, with 17 bases left in between. The CDR3 runs to 13 residues. CDR3 protein: CSVRGRQTHEQYF. The CDR3 bases are TGCAGCGTCCGCGGTCGGCAGACCCACGAGCAGTACTTC.

V usage is TRBV3-1 and J usage is TRBJ2-7; 7 bases align to TRBD2. The CDR3 has 13 residues. The V gene's germline CDR1 is LGHDT and CDR2 YNNKEL (reference sequence). With V trimmed by 3 bases and J by 4 bases, 3 bases remained unmatched. The CDR3 region is CASSHGGKYEQYF. CDR3 DNA sequence: TGTGCCAGCAGCCACGGGGGGAAGTACGAGCAGTACTTC.

This clonotype was recorded many times. The chain combines TRBV11-2 with TRBJ2-7, with D possibly called TRBD1 or TRBD2 (6 bases each). Trimming shortened V by 8 bases and J by 2 bases, and 13 bases separated the two germline ends. CDR3 length: 13 residues. CDR1 is SGHAT, CDR2 FQNNGV, per germline. The CDR3 nucleotides read TGTGCCAGCTGTTTCGGGGGCACCTACGAGCAGTACTTC. It codes for CASCFGGTYEQYF.

There are many counts of this clonotype. The gene calls are TRBV12-3 or TRBV12-4 and TRBJ2-5; TRBD1 agrees at 10 bases. Trimming removed 2 bases from V and 5 bases from J; junction bases left unmatched: 8. The CDR3 extends over 16 amino acids. CDR3 bases: TGTGCCAGCAGTTTATCCGGACAGGGGGTTTCGGAGACCCAGTACTTC. It encodes CASSLSGQGVSETQYF.

This clonotype was detected ten times or more. The rearrangement links TRBV20-1 to TRBJ2-3; TRBD1 aligns across 8 bases. After removal of 5 bases from V and 3 bases from J, the junction contained 7 bases not matched to a gene. This CDR3 is 14 amino acids long. The germline V gene has CDR1 DFQATT and CDR2 SNEGSKA (reference sequence). In DNA form, the CDR3 reads TGCAGTGCTCCTCAGGGGGCTAGAACAGATACGCAGTATTTT. It encodes CSAPQGARTDTQYF.

This clonotype was observed at least ten times. The chain has TRBV20-1 and TRBJ2-7; 9 nucleotides line up with TRBD1. The germline gives CDR1 DFQATT, CDR2 SNEGSKA (reference sequence). Trimming at V came to 0 bases and at J to 3 bases, leaving 6 bases not matched to a gene. The CDR3 length is 15 residues. The CDR3 loop reads CSARDRDRVLYEQYF. In DNA, the CDR3 is TGCAGTGCTAGAGACAGGGACAGGGTTCTCTACGAGCAGTACTTC.

This clonotype was observed a few times. This chain joins TRBV14 and TRBJ2-4, with D possibly matching TRBD2 (6 bases). Trimming took 1 base from V and 8 from J, leaving 6 bases between them. This CDR3 contains 12 residues. In germline, CDR1 is SGHDN, CDR2 FVKESK. CDR3 residues: CASSQGRDIQYF. CDR3 sequence (DNA): TGTGCCAGCAGCCAAGGGAGGGACATTCAGTACTTC.

The J gene is TRBJ2-1, the V gene TRBV5-1; D might be TRBD1 or TRBD2, each matching 5 bases. The DNA matches TRBJ2-7 better at its end, which makes the J call doubtful. Looked up from germline, CDR1 is SGHRS and CDR2 is YFSETQ. CDR3 length: 14 residues. CDR3 amino acids: CASSGGRNLNEQYF. Here the CDR3 DNA reads TGCGCCAGCAGCGGGGGACGAAATTTAAATGAGCAGTACTTC.

The J gene is TRBJ2-3, the V gene TRBV7-2; D call uncertain. This CDR3 comprises 16 residues. Trimming removed 5 bases from V and 6 bases from J, with 21 bases in between. Germline lookup yields CDR1 SGHTA and CDR2 FQGNSA. DNA for the CDR3: TGTGCCAGCAGCGTAGAAGGAACTACGGTGGGGGATACGCAGTATTTT. As protein: CASSVEGTTVGDTQYF.